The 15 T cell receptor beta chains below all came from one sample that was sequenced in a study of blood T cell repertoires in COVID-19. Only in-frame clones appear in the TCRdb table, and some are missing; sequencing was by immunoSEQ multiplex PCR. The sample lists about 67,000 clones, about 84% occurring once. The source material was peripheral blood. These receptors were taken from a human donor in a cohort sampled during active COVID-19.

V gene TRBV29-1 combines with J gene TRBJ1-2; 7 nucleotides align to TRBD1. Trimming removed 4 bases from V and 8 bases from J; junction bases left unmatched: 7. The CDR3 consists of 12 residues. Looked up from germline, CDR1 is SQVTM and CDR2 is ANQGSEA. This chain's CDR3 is CSVGDSGSGYTF. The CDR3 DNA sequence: TGCAGCGTTGGGGACAGCGGGTCGGGCTACACCTTC.

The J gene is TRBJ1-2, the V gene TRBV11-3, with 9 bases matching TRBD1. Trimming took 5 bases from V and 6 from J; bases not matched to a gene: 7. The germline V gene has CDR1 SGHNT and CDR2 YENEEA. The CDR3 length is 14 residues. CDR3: CASSPRDRENGYTF. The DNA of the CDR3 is TGTGCCAGCAGCCCTCGGGACAGGGAGAATGGCTACACCTTC.

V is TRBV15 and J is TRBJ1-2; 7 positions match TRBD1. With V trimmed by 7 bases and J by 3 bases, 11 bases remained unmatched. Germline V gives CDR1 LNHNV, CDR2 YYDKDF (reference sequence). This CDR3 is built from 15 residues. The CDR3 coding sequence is TGTGCCACCAAGGGACAGCCTTCGGTAGACTATGGCTACACCTTC. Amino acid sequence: CATKGQPSVDYGYTF.

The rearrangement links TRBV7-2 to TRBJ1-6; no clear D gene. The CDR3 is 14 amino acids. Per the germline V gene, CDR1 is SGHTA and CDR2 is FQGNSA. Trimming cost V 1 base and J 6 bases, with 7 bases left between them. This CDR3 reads CASSLGSSNSPLHF. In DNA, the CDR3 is TGTGCCAGCAGCTTAGGTAGTTCTAATTCACCCCTCCACTTT.

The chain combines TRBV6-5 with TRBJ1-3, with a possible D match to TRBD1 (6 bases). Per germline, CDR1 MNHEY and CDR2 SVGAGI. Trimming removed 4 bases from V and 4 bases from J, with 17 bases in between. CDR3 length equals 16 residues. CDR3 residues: CASSFAGTPRGNTIYF. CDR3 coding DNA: TGTGCCAGCAGTTTCGCCGGGACACCTAGAGGAAACACCATATATTTT.

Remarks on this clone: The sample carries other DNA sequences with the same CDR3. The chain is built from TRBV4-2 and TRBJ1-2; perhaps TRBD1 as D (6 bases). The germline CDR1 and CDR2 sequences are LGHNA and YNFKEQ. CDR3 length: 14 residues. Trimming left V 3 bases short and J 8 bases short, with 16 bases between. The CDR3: CASSQGRGLAGYTF. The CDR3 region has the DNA TGTGCCAGCAGCCAGGGCAGGGGTTTGGCGGGCTACACCTTC.

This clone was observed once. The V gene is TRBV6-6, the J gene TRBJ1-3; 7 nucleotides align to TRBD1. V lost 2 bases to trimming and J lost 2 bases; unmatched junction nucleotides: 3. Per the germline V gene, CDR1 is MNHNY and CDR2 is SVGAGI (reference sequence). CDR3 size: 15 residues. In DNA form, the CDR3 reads TGTGCCAGCAGTTACGAGGGGGCCCCTGGAAACACCATATATTTT. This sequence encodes CASSYEGAPGNTIYF.

CDR3 protein: CASSYSEGTGYEKLFF. In DNA form, the CDR3 reads TGTGCCAGCAGTTACTCAGAAGGGACAGGGTACGAAAAACTGTTTTTT. This chain connects TRBV6-6 to TRBJ1-4; 9 bases fit TRBD1. Germline values: CDR1 MNHNY, CDR2 SVGAGI (reference sequence). Trimming removed 0 bases from V and 8 bases from J; junction bases left unmatched: 7. The CDR3 has 16 residues.

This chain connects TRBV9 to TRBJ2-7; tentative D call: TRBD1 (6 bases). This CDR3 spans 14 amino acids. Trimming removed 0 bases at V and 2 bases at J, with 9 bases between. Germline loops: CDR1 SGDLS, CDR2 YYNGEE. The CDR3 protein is CASSVGAGAYEQYF. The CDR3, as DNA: TGTGCCAGCAGCGTAGGGGCAGGGGCCTACGAGCAGTACTTC.

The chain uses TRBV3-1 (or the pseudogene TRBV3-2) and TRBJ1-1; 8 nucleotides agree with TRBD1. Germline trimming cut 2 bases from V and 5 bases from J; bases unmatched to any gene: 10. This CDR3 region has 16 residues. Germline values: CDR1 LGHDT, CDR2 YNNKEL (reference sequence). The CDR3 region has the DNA TGTGCCAGCAGCCAATCGTTACGGACAGGGCGGACTGAAGCTTTCTTT. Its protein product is CASSQSLRTGRTEAFF.

CDR3 residues: CASSLARGLTAYNEQFF. Written as DNA, the CDR3 is TGTGCCAGCAGCTTAGCGCGTGGACTGACCGCCTACAATGAGCAGTTCTTC. V gene TRBV7-8 combines with J gene TRBJ2-1; D perhaps matches TRBD2 (5 bases). The CDR3 has 17 residues. The V gene lost 0 bases and the J gene lost 2 bases, with 14 bases spanning the gap. Looked up from germline, CDR1 is SGHVS and CDR2 is FQNEAQ.

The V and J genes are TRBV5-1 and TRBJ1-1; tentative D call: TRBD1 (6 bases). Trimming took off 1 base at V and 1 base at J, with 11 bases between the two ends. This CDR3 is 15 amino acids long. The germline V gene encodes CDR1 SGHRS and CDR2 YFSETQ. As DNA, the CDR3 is TGCGCCAGCAGCTTGACCATGACAGGGAACACTGAAGCTTTCTTT. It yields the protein CASSLTMTGNTEAFF.

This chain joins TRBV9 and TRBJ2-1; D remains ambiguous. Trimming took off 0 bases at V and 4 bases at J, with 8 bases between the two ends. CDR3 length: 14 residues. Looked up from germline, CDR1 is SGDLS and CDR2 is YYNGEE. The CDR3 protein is CASSVGPDYNEQFF. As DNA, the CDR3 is TGTGCCAGCAGCGTAGGTCCAGATTACAATGAGCAGTTCTTC.

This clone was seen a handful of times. In nucleotides, the CDR3 is TGTGCCAGTCAAAGAGGGGGAGACCCCAATGAGCAGTTCTTC. Its translation: CASQRGGDPNEQFF. V and J are TRBV10-3 and TRBJ2-1; TRBD1 is a possible D gene (6 bases). CDR3 size: 14 residues. The V gene lost 10 bases and the J gene lost 6 bases, with 19 bases spanning the gap. The germline V gene has CDR1 ENHRY and CDR2 SYGVKD.

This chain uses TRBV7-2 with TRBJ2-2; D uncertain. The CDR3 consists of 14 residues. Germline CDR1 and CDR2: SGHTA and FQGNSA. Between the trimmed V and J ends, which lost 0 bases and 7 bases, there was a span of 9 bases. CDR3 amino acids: CASSLARWNGELFF. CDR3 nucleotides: TGTGCCAGCAGCTTAGCGCGGTGGAACGGGGAGCTGTTTTTT.